A selection of T cell receptor beta chains follows, all from one sample in a study of neurological immune-mediated disorders. Via MiXCR, TCRdb re-called the 5' RACE reads, giving one row per CDR3 protein. The table shows some 38,000 distinct CDR3 sequences, with 11% to 15% occurring only once. Sequenced input: PBMCs. Every receptor here comes from a woman aged 45-60 years with HTLV-1-associated myelopathy (HAM/TSP). Each CDR3 is given with its conserved first and last residue. The D gene is left open where the match is weak. Not all rows give a size; the values are once, few, many and, for expanded clones, a class.

d_call,cdr3_length,j_call,clone_size,v_call,cdr3_aa,cdr3_nt
NA,17,TRBJ2-1,many,TRBV18,CASSRKGVEASYNEQFF,TGTGCCAGCTCCCGGAAAGGCGTGGAGGCCTCCTACAATGAGCAGTTCTTC
NA,16,TRBJ2-1,many,TRBV7-2,CASSPKSGSSYNEQFF,TGTGCCAGCAGCCCTAAGAGCGGAAGCTCCTACAATGAGCAGTTCTTC
TRBD2,15,TRBJ2-3,many,TRBV20-1,CSARIGTSGSHTQYF,TGCAGTGCTAGAATCGGGACTAGCGGATCCCATACGCAGTATTTT
TRBD1,14,TRBJ1-1,many,TRBV5-1,CASSLVDRGRKAFF,TGCGCCAGCAGCTTGGTGGACAGGGGGCGGAAAGCTTTCTTT
NA,12,TRBJ2-1,many,TRBV7-2,CASSSRVSEQFF,TGTGCCAGCAGCTCCAGGGTCTCTGAGCAGTTCTTC
NA,17,TRBJ1-2,many,TRBV20-1,CSARDGALWGLNYGYTF,TGCAGTGCTAGAGATGGGGCTTTATGGGGATTAAACTATGGCTACACCTTC
NA,15,TRBJ1-6,many,TRBV6-5,CASSYDGVYNSPLHF,TGTGCCAGCAGTTACGACGGGGTATATAATTCACCCCTCCACTTT
TRBD1,13,TRBJ1-1,many,TRBV5-1,CATKRSGGTEAFF,TGCGCCACCAAACGCTCAGGGGGCACTGAAGCTTTCTTT
NA,15,TRBJ2-2,many,TRBV12-3/TRBV12-4,CASSLRTVNTGELFF,TGTGCCAGCAGTTTAAGGACAGTGAACACCGGGGAGCTGTTTTTT
TRBD1,16,TRBJ1-5,few,TRBV4-1,CASSQDPGQGFQPQHF,TGCGCCAGCAGCCAAGATCCGGGACAGGGTTTTCAGCCCCAGCATTTT
NA,15,TRBJ2-3,many,TRBV7-9,CASSPLGSSGNTQYF,TGTGCCAGCAGCCCCCTAGGCTCCTCGGGTAATACGCAGTATTTT
TRBD1,13,TRBJ1-1,many,TRBV29-1,CSASDRGVAEAFF,TGCAGCGCTTCCGACAGGGGAGTCGCTGAAGCTTTCTTT
NA,14,TRBJ1-2,many,TRBV4-3,CASSPGEGRGGYTF,TGCGCCAGCAGCCCCGGTGAGGGAAGGGGTGGCTACACCTTC
NA,15,TRBJ1-1,many,TRBV5-1,CASSLNPSGTPEAFF,TGCGCCAGCAGCTTGAACCCGTCCGGGACGCCCGAAGCTTTCTTT
NA,16,TRBJ2-3,many,TRBV5-1,CASSLSETGTFKTQYF,TGCGCCAGCAGCTTGTCCGAGACAGGAACCTTTAAAACGCAGTATTTT
NA,14,TRBJ2-7,many,TRBV6-1,CASSEEGESYEQYF,TGTGCCAGCAGTGAGGAGGGAGAAAGCTACGAGCAGTACTTC
NA,13,TRBJ2-2,many,TRBV20-1,CSASKQGPGELFF,TGCAGTGCTAGTAAACAGGGACCCGGGGAGCTGTTTTTT
NA,12,TRBJ2-1,NA,TRBV20-1,CSAGHSYNEQFF,TGCAGTGCGGGCCACTCCTACAATGAGCAGTTCTTC
TRBD2,16,TRBJ2-2,many,TRBV7-8,CASSLDASGVTGELFF,TGTGCCAGCAGCTTAGACGCTAGCGGGGTCACCGGGGAGCTGTTTTTT
NA,15,TRBJ1-1,many,TRBV5-1,CASSGDPMMNTEAFF,TGCGCCAGCAGCGGAGACCCTATGATGAACACTGAAGCTTTCTTT
NA,14,TRBJ1-1,many,TRBV5-1,CASSFQTGNTEAFF,TGCGCCAGCAGCTTCCAGACAGGAAACACTGAAGCTTTCTTT
TRBD2,15,TRBJ2-2,many,TRBV5-1,CASSAGGSNTGELFF,TGCGCCAGCAGCGCCGGGGGGTCGAACACCGGGGAGCTGTTTTTT
TRBD2,15,TRBJ2-3,many,TRBV12-3/TRBV12-4,CASSFLPGGPDTQYF,TGTGCCAGCAGTTTCCTCCCGGGGGGGCCAGATACGCAGTATTTT
NA,14,TRBJ2-3,NA,TRBV28,CASRPGLVTDTQYF,TGTGCCAGCAGACCGGGACTTGTCACAGATACGCAGTATTTT
NA,12,TRBJ1-2,many,TRBV27,CASSLDGGGYTF,TGTGCCAGCAGTTTAGATGGGGGAGGCTACACCTTC
NA,12,TRBJ1-5,NA,TRBV20-1,CSATGYNQPQHF,TGCAGTGCTACAGGGTACAATCAGCCCCAGCATTTT
TRBD1,12,TRBJ2-7,many,TRBV20-1,CSVQGITYEQYF,TGCAGTGTACAGGGGATAACCTACGAGCAGTACTTC
NA,14,TRBJ2-1,many,TRBV4-3,CASSQQGRDNEQFF,TGCGCCAGCAGCCAACAGGGGCGGGACAATGAGCAGTTCTTC
NA,15,TRBJ2-4,many,TRBV10-3,CAISGDIPAKNIQYF,TGTGCCATCAGTGGAGACATTCCAGCCAAAAACATTCAGTACTTC
TRBD1,14,TRBJ1-2,few,TRBV7-2,CASRDRGYSYGYTF,TGTGCCAGTAGGGACAGGGGATACAGCTATGGCTACACCTTC
NA,12,TRBJ1-2,many,TRBV5-1,CASSSGIYGYTF,TGCGCCAGCAGCTCAGGGATTTATGGCTACACCTTC
TRBD1,15,TRBJ2-3,NA,TRBV5-1,CASSLTDRVTDTQYF,TGCGCCAGCAGCCTCACGGACAGGGTCACAGATACGCAGTATTTT
NA,14,TRBJ2-1,many,TRBV6-5,CASSYGITYNEQFF,TGTGCCAGCAGTTACGGGATCACCTACAATGAGCAGTTCTTC
NA,21,TRBJ2-6,many,TRBV14,CASSPTLVSLSRGSGANVLTF,TGTGCCAGCAGCCCTACGCTGGTATCCTTGTCTCGTGGCTCTGGGGCCAACGTCCTGACTTTC
TRBD1,15,TRBJ1-4,many,TRBV20-1,CSANSPGTGAEKLFF,TGCAGTGCTAACTCGCCCGGGACAGGAGCAGAAAAACTGTTTTTT
NA,15,TRBJ2-1,many,TRBV19,CASSTRINSYNEQFF,TGTGCCAGTAGTACCAGGATTAACTCCTACAATGAGCAGTTCTTC
NA,13,TRBJ2-1,NA,TRBV5-1,CASSLEVNNEQFF,TGCGCCAGCAGCTTGGAAGTGAACAATGAGCAGTTCTTC
TRBD2,17,TRBJ2-1,NA,TRBV18,CASSPPVKGGPYNEQFF,TGTGCCAGCTCACCACCGGTGAAGGGAGGGCCCTACAATGAGCAGTTCTTC
NA,11,TRBJ1-1,many,TRBV29-1,CSDTLNTEAFF,TGCAGCGATACATTGAACACTGAAGCTTTCTTT
TRBD1,13,TRBJ1-4,many,TRBV29-1,CSVGQGLGEKLFF,TGCAGCGTGGGACAGGGCTTAGGCGAAAAACTGTTTTTT
NA,16,TRBJ2-1,many,TRBV4-2,CASSLWWQQNYNEQFF,TGTGCCAGCAGCTTGTGGTGGCAGCAAAACTACAATGAGCAGTTCTTC
NA,11,TRBJ1-1,many,TRBV6-5,CASSSLGEAFF,TGTGCCAGCAGTTCCCTCGGGGAAGCTTTCTTT
TRBD1,14,TRBJ2-3,many,TRBV7-2,CASSSGQGTDTQYF,TGTGCCAGCAGCTCTGGACAGGGCACAGATACGCAGTATTTT
NA,13,TRBJ2-5,many,TRBV7-6,CASSLGVEETQYF,TGTGCCAGCAGCTTAGGAGTAGAGGAGACCCAGTACTTC
TRBD2,15,TRBJ2-1,many,TRBV7-3,CASSSAAGGRNEQFF,TGTGCCAGCAGCTCAGCGGCGGGGGGGCGTAATGAGCAGTTCTTC
TRBD2,15,TRBJ2-3,many,TRBV20-1,CSARGASGDTDTQYF,TGCAGTGCTAGAGGGGCTAGCGGGGACACAGATACGCAGTATTTT
NA,11,TRBJ2-5,many,TRBV5-6,CASSSTETQYF,TGTGCCAGCAGCTCGACAGAGACCCAGTACTTC
TRBD2,14,TRBJ2-5,many,TRBV20-1,CSTREGPGQETQYF,TGCAGTACTAGGGAGGGCCCTGGGCAAGAGACCCAGTACTTC
TRBD2,16,TRBJ2-4,many,TRBV7-9,CASSYSSGIAKNIQYF,TGTGCCAGCAGCTACTCCAGCGGGATAGCCAAAAACATTCAGTACTTC
NA,16,TRBJ1-2,many,TRBV13,CASRRGTGVSDYGYTF,TGTGCCAGCAGACGCGGGACGGGGGTTTCCGACTATGGCTACACCTTC
NA,14,TRBJ2-3,many,TRBV7-9,CASSLPLPTDTQYF,TGTGCCAGCAGCTTACCGCTCCCCACAGATACGCAGTATTTT
NA,13,TRBJ1-1,NA,TRBV5-1,CASSLAQGTEAFF,TGCGCCAGCAGCTTGGCCCAGGGGACTGAAGCTTTCTTT
NA,12,TRBJ2-2,many,TRBV20-1,CSASFYTGELFF,TGCAGTGCTTCCTTTTACACTGGGGAGCTGTTTTTT
TRBD1,15,TRBJ1-6,NA,TRBV10-3,CAISQETGTNSPLHF,TGTGCCATCAGTCAAGAGACAGGGACTAATTCACCCCTCCACTTT